Presented here are 3 T cell receptor beta chains from one specimen sequenced in a study of patients and donors after allogeneic stem cell transplantation. One entry per CDR3 protein results from TCRdb running MiXCR on the RT-PCR reads. The table lists over 65,000 distinct CDR3 sequences, around a quarter of them singletons. The sample was blood, either unsorted or a sorted T cell fraction (not recorded which). These receptors all come from a human donor who was either an allogeneic HSCT recipient or a stem cell or donor lymphocyte infusion donor (not recorded which). It is not recorded whose cells these are; they may come from a transplant donor.

This clonotype was counted a few times. This chain connects TRBV12-3 or TRBV12-4 to TRBJ1-1, with 7 bases lining up with TRBD1. V shed 7 bases and J 8 bases; nucleotides not matched to a gene: 4. The CDR3 loop spans 11 amino acids. The CDR3 bases are TGTGCCAGCACCCGGACAGGCGAAGCTTTCTTT. Its translation: CASTRTGEAFF.

The table lists this clonotype with many counts. The chain carries TRBV27 and TRBJ1-3; no definite D call. This CDR3 region has 16 residues. Germline V gene lookup returns CDR1 MNHEY and CDR2 SMNVEV (reference sequence). V was trimmed by 0 bases and J by 0 bases, leaving 9 bases between them. The CDR3, as DNA: TGTGCCAGCAGTTTATCGTACGGGGACTCTGGAAACACCATATATTTT. It codes for CASSLSYGDSGNTIYF.

This clonotype turned up a few times. This chain connects TRBV7-2 to TRBJ2-1, with D unresolved. This CDR3 has 16 residues. CDR1 and CDR2 from the germline V gene are SGHTA and FQGNSA. V lost 1 base, J lost 0 bases, and 10 bases lay in between. CDR3: CASSLVSPYSYNEQFF. The CDR3 DNA is TGTGCCAGCAGCTTAGTCAGCCCTTACTCCTACAATGAGCAGTTCTTC.